The rows below give T cell receptor beta chains drawn from one sample of a study of T cells in Graves' hyperthyroidism and ophthalmopathy. MiXCR, applied by TCRdb to the multiplex PCR reads, yields one record per CDR3 protein. The sample has 300,000 or so distinct CDR3 sequences, around 15% seen once; the top ten hold around 55%. Sequenced input: blood. These receptors were taken from an older woman with Graves' ophthalmopathy. The CDR3 runs from the conserved cysteine through the conserved F or W. A D gene is named only where the DNA matches it firmly. Size is stated for part of the rows, as once, few or many counts, or as a class when the clone is expanded.

J gene: TRBJ2-1
V gene: TRBV13
D gene: TRBD1
clone size: many
CDR3 DNA: TGTGCCAGCAGCTCGCCGGGACAGACTTACAATGAGCAGTTCTTC
CDR3 protein: CASSSPGQTYNEQFF

J gene: TRBJ1-4
V gene: TRBV14
D gene: .
clone size: many
CDR3 DNA: TGTGCCAGCAGCCACAATAACTGGGGGGAAAAACTGTTTTTT
CDR3 protein: CASSHNNWGEKLFF

J gene: TRBJ1-4
V gene: TRBV2
D gene: .
clone size: .
CDR3 DNA: TGTGCCAGCAGTGAAGTCACGATGAAAGAAAAACTGTTTTTT
CDR3 protein: CASSEVTMKEKLFF

J gene: TRBJ2-3
V gene: TRBV10-2
D gene: TRBD2
clone size: few
CDR3 DNA: TGCGCCAGCAGTTTATTACCGGGACTAGCGGGGGGGATGACAGATACGCAGTATTTT
CDR3 protein: CASSLLPGLAGGMTDTQYF

J gene: TRBJ1-2
V gene: TRBV28
D gene: .
clone size: many
CDR3 DNA: TGTGCCAGCGGCCCCCCACTAAGAGATGGCTACACCTTC
CDR3 protein: CASGPPLRDGYTF

J gene: TRBJ2-7
V gene: TRBV12-3/TRBV12-4
D gene: TRBD1
clone size: many
CDR3 DNA: TGTGCCAGCAGTCATTATACCGGGACAGGTGGCGAGCAGTACTTC
CDR3 protein: CASSHYTGTGGEQYF

J gene: TRBJ2-5
V gene: TRBV7-9
D gene: TRBD1
clone size: few
CDR3 DNA: TGTGCCAGCAGCCAAGATCCTACCTGGGGACAGGGAGAAGAGACCCAGTACTTC
CDR3 protein: CASSQDPTWGQGEETQYF

J gene: TRBJ2-7
V gene: TRBV7-2
D gene: .
clone size: .
CDR3 DNA: TGTGCCAGCAGGGTTAGCCCAGGTCAGGCCTACGAGCAGTACTTC
CDR3 protein: CASRVSPGQAYEQYF

J gene: TRBJ1-6
V gene: TRBV27
D gene: TRBD1
clone size: many
CDR3 DNA: TGTGCCAGCAGTGGACAGGCGCGTTCATATAATTCACCCCTCCACTTT
CDR3 protein: CASSGQARSYNSPLHF

J gene: TRBJ1-5
V gene: TRBV19
D gene: .
clone size: .
CDR3 DNA: TGTGCCAGTAGTATAATCGATCAGCCCCGGCATTTT
CDR3 protein: CASSIIDQPRHF

J gene: TRBJ2-5
V gene: TRBV9
D gene: TRBD1
clone size: .
CDR3 DNA: TGTGCCAGCAGCGTCATCGGGACAGGGGGGCAAGAGACCCAGTACTTC
CDR3 protein: CASSVIGTGGQETQYF

J gene: TRBJ1-3
V gene: TRBV9
D gene: TRBD1
clone size: many
CDR3 DNA: TGTGCCAGCAGCGTAGCCTCTCGACCGGGACAGGACCGCCACACCATATATTTT
CDR3 protein: CASSVASRPGQDRHTIYF

J gene: TRBJ1-1
V gene: TRBV5-6
D gene: .
clone size: few
CDR3 DNA: TGTGCCAAAGCAGGGAATTGGAGCACTGAAGCTTTCTTT
CDR3 protein: CAKAGNWSTEAFF

J gene: TRBJ2-5
V gene: TRBV28
D gene: TRBD1
clone size: many
CDR3 DNA: TGTGCCAGCAGCAACAGCAGGACAGGGGGCCAAGAGACCCAGTACTTC
CDR3 protein: CASSNSRTGGQETQYF

J gene: TRBJ2-7
V gene: TRBV6-2/TRBV6-3
D gene: TRBD2
clone size: .
CDR3 DNA: TGTGCCAGCAGTTACGCGGGAGGCCCTTTACAGCAGTACTTC
CDR3 protein: CASSYAGGPLQQYF

J gene: TRBJ2-1
V gene: TRBV11-1
D gene: TRBD2
clone size: .
CDR3 DNA: TGTGCCAGCAGGCAAGAGCGGGTAGTAGCGGGTGAGCAGTTCTTC
CDR3 protein: CASRQERVVAGEQFF

J gene: TRBJ2-7
V gene: TRBV7-8
D gene: .
clone size: many
CDR3 DNA: TGTGCCAGCAGCCAAGGCCGGTTTAGGTGGGGCTCCTACGAGCAGTACTTC
CDR3 protein: CASSQGRFRWGSYEQYF

J gene: TRBJ1-4
V gene: TRBV7-2
D gene: TRBD1
clone size: many
CDR3 DNA: TGTGCCAGCAGCTTAGGACAGGGGGCTGAAAAACTGTTTTTT
CDR3 protein: CASSLGQGAEKLFF

J gene: TRBJ2-3
V gene: TRBV5-1
D gene: TRBD2
clone size: few
CDR3 DNA: TGCGCCAGCAGCTCAGGGACTAGCGGGGCCACAGATACGCAGTATTTT
CDR3 protein: CASSSGTSGATDTQYF

J gene: TRBJ1-2
V gene: TRBV28
D gene: TRBD1
clone size: many
CDR3 DNA: TGTGCCAGCAGCGACAGGGGGGGTAGCTATGGCTACACCTTC
CDR3 protein: CASSDRGGSYGYTF

J gene: TRBJ2-3
V gene: TRBV5-1
D gene: .
clone size: many
CDR3 DNA: TGCGCCAGCAGCAAAAGGACAGCAGCCACTAGCACAGATACGCAGTATTTT
CDR3 protein: CASSKRTAATSTDTQYF

J gene: TRBJ2-3
V gene: TRBV7-2
D gene: TRBD2
clone size: .
CDR3 DNA: TGTGCCAGCGGACTAGCGGGGGCAGGGCATACGCAGTATTTT
CDR3 protein: CASGLAGAGHTQYF

J gene: TRBJ1-1
V gene: TRBV3-1
D gene: TRBD1
clone size: many
CDR3 DNA: TGTGCCAGCAGCCAATCAGGGGGACCTGACCTAGAAGCTTTCTTT
CDR3 protein: CASSQSGGPDLEAFF

J gene: TRBJ2-3
V gene: TRBV13
D gene: TRBD2
clone size: .
CDR3 DNA: TGTGCCAGCAGTTATTTCTATAGCGGGTATACAGATACGCAGTATTTT
CDR3 protein: CASSYFYSGYTDTQYF

J gene: TRBJ1-2
V gene: TRBV12-5
D gene: .
clone size: many
CDR3 DNA: TGTGCTAGTGGCAGGAGCGGCTACACCTTC
CDR3 protein: CASGRSGYTF

J gene: TRBJ2-3
V gene: TRBV7-2
D gene: TRBD2
clone size: .
CDR3 DNA: TGTGCCAGCAGCTTGTTGCGGGGGGTCCCAGATACGCAGTATTTT
CDR3 protein: CASSLLRGVPDTQYF

J gene: TRBJ2-7
V gene: TRBV29-1
D gene: .
clone size: few
CDR3 DNA: TGCAGCGCCTCCAAATCTAGTGACGGCGAGCAGTACTTC
CDR3 protein: CSASKSSDGEQYF

J gene: TRBJ2-1
V gene: TRBV2
D gene: .
clone size: many
CDR3 DNA: TGTGCCAGCAGTGCGGGACAAAATGAGCAGTTCTTC
CDR3 protein: CASSAGQNEQFF

J gene: TRBJ1-1
V gene: TRBV5-1
D gene: .
clone size: many
CDR3 DNA: TGCGCCAGCAGGAAACCGGGACGGTTGAACACTGAAGCTTTCTTT
CDR3 protein: CASRKPGRLNTEAFF

J gene: TRBJ1-2
V gene: TRBV6-2/TRBV6-3
D gene: .
clone size: many
CDR3 DNA: TGTGCCAGCATCGGGGCACCTCTTAACTATGGCTACACCTTC
CDR3 protein: CASIGAPLNYGYTF

J gene: TRBJ1-2
V gene: TRBV2
D gene: TRBD1
clone size: many
CDR3 DNA: TGTGCCAGCAGGGGAAACAGGGGAGACTATGGCTACACCTTC
CDR3 protein: CASRGNRGDYGYTF

J gene: TRBJ2-3
V gene: TRBV20-1
D gene: TRBD1
clone size: many
CDR3 DNA: TGCAGTGCTAGAGAGCCAGGGGGTTGGAGAGATACGCAGTATTTT
CDR3 protein: CSAREPGGWRDTQYF

J gene: TRBJ2-5
V gene: TRBV9
D gene: TRBD1
clone size: .
CDR3 DNA: TGTGCCAGCAGCGCCCAGGGGGCAGGGACGCGAGAGACCCAGTACTTC
CDR3 protein: CASSAQGAGTRETQYF

J gene: TRBJ1-1
V gene: TRBV7-9
D gene: TRBD1
clone size: .
CDR3 DNA: TGTGCCAGCAGCTTAGGGCAAACGGACAGGGAAGCTTTCTTT
CDR3 protein: CASSLGQTDREAFF

J gene: TRBJ1-3
V gene: TRBV18
D gene: .
clone size: .
CDR3 DNA: TGTGCCAGCTCACCACCCCAAAGTTGGGGAAACACCATATATTTT
CDR3 protein: CASSPPQSWGNTIYF

J gene: TRBJ2-1
V gene: TRBV5-1
D gene: .
clone size: .
CDR3 DNA: TGCGCCAGCAGCTTGGTCCAGGGGGGGCTCTACAATGAGCAGTTCTTC
CDR3 protein: CASSLVQGGLYNEQFF

J gene: TRBJ1-4
V gene: TRBV7-2
D gene: .
clone size: .
CDR3 DNA: TGTGCCAGCAGCTTGAACAATAATGAAAAACTGTTTTTT
CDR3 protein: CASSLNNNEKLFF

J gene: TRBJ2-3
V gene: TRBV9
D gene: .
clone size: .
CDR3 DNA: TGTGCCAGCAGCGTAGATCCTATTAATTGGGGATTCCTTTCGCAGTATTTT
CDR3 protein: CASSVDPINWGFLSQYF

J gene: TRBJ1-1
V gene: TRBV7-8
D gene: .
clone size: many
CDR3 DNA: TGTGCCAGCAGCCCGACCAGGGGAGGCACTGAAGCTTTCTTT
CDR3 protein: CASSPTRGGTEAFF

J gene: TRBJ2-3
V gene: TRBV7-6
D gene: .
clone size: few
CDR3 DNA: TGTGCCAGCAGCTTACCAGGGGAGAGCACAGATACGCAGTATTTT
CDR3 protein: CASSLPGESTDTQYF

J gene: TRBJ1-2
V gene: TRBV9
D gene: .
clone size: .
CDR3 DNA: TGTGCCAGCAGCGTAGGAGGGTCAGGACAGTTTGCTCATGGCTACACCTTC
CDR3 protein: CASSVGGSGQFAHGYTF

J gene: TRBJ1-1
V gene: TRBV11-2
D gene: .
clone size: many
CDR3 DNA: TGTGCCAGCAGCTTACCCCTGGGGGAACCTTTCTTT
CDR3 protein: CASSLPLGEPFF

J gene: TRBJ1-5
V gene: TRBV2
D gene: .
clone size: many
CDR3 DNA: TGTGCCAGCACCCGGGACCACAATCAGCCCCAGCATTTT
CDR3 protein: CASTRDHNQPQHF

J gene: TRBJ1-3
V gene: TRBV3-1
D gene: .
clone size: .
CDR3 DNA: TGTGCCAGCAGCCAATACAATGGAAACACCATATATTTT
CDR3 protein: CASSQYNGNTIYF

J gene: TRBJ2-7
V gene: TRBV6-1
D gene: TRBD1
clone size: .
CDR3 DNA: TGTGCCAGCAGTGAGGACAGGGGGCGCGCCCACGAGCAGTACTTC
CDR3 protein: CASSEDRGRAHEQYF

J gene: TRBJ1-6
V gene: TRBV27
D gene: TRBD1
clone size: .
CDR3 DNA: TGTGCCAGCAGCTCTAGGACAGGGGGCCCCTATAATTCACCCCTCCACTTT
CDR3 protein: CASSSRTGGPYNSPLHF

J gene: TRBJ2-7
V gene: TRBV6-1
D gene: .
clone size: many
CDR3 DNA: TGTGCCAGCAGTCGGGAGTACCAGTCTCACGAGCAGTACTTC
CDR3 protein: CASSREYQSHEQYF

J gene: TRBJ2-3
V gene: TRBV12-3/TRBV12-4
D gene: .
clone size: many
CDR3 DNA: TGTGCCAGCAGGAGAGGATCCCACACAGATACGCAGTATTTT
CDR3 protein: CASRRGSHTDTQYF

J gene: TRBJ2-5
V gene: TRBV25-1
D gene: .
clone size: .
CDR3 DNA: TGTGCCAGCAGTGGGGGAGAATTATCCGCGAAGATTGGGGTGACGGAGACCCAGTACTTC
CDR3 protein: CASSGGELSAKIGVTETQYF

J gene: TRBJ2-5
V gene: TRBV11-2
D gene: TRBD2
clone size: .
CDR3 DNA: TGTGCCAGCAGCCCATATAGCGGGATTGGTGAGACCCAGTACTTC
CDR3 protein: CASSPYSGIGETQYF

J gene: TRBJ1-1
V gene: TRBV5-1
D gene: TRBD1
clone size: few
CDR3 DNA: TGCGCCAGCAGCCCAAGGACAGGGAGTAACACTGAAGCTTTCTTT
CDR3 protein: CASSPRTGSNTEAFF

J gene: TRBJ2-5
V gene: TRBV10-3
D gene: TRBD1
clone size: many
CDR3 DNA: TGTGCCATCGGACAGGGGGCAGGAGAGACCCAGTACTTC
CDR3 protein: CAIGQGAGETQYF

J gene: TRBJ2-5
V gene: TRBV6-2/TRBV6-3
D gene: .
clone size: many
CDR3 DNA: TGTGCCAGCAGCAACGGACACCATGGGGAAGAGACCCAGTACTTC
CDR3 protein: CASSNGHHGEETQYF

J gene: TRBJ2-5
V gene: TRBV20-1
D gene: .
clone size: .
CDR3 DNA: TGCAGTGCTAGAGGGGACTGGGAGGAGGCCCAGTACTTC
CDR3 protein: CSARGDWEEAQYF

J gene: TRBJ2-1
V gene: TRBV27
D gene: .
clone size: .
CDR3 DNA: TGTGCCAGCAGTTCCCTGGGGGGAATACGGGACAATGAGCAGTTCTTC
CDR3 protein: CASSSLGGIRDNEQFF